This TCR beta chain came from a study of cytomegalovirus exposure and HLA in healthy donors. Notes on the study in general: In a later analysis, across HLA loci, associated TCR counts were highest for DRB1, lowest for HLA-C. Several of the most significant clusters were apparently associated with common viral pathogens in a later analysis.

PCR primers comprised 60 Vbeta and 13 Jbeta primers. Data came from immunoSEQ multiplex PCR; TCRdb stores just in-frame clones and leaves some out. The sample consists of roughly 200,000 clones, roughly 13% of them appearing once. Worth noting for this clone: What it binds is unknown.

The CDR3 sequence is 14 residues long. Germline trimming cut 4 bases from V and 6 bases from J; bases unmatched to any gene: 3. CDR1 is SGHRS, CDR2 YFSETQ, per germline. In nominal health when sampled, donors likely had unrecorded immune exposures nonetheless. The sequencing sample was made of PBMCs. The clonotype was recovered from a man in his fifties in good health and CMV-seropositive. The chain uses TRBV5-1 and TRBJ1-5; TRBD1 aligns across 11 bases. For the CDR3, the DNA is TGCGCCAGCAGCCAGGGACAGGGGGTTCAGCCCCAGCATTTT. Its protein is CASSQGQGVQPQHF.